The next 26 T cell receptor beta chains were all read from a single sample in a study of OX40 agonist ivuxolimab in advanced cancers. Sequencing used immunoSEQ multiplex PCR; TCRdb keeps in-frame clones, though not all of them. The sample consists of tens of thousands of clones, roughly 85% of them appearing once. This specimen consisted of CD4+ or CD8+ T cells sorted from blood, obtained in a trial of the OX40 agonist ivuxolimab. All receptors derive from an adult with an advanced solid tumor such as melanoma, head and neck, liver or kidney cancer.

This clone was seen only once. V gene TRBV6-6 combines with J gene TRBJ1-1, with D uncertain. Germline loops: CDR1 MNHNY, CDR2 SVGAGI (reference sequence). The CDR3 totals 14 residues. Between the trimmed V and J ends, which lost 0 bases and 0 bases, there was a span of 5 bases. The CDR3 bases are TGTGCCAGCAGTTACTCGGAGGTGAACACTGAAGCTTTCTTT. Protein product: CASSYSEVNTEAFF.

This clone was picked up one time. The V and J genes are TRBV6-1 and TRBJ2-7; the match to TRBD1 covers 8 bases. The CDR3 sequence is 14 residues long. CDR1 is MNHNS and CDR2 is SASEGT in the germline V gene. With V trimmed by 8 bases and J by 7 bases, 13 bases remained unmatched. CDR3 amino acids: CASDGQGGFSEQYF. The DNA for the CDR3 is TGTGCCAGCGACGGACAGGGTGGGTTCAGTGAGCAGTACTTC.

In DNA form, the CDR3 reads TGTGCCAGCCGCTTCGGGAGACTAGCGGACAATGAGCAGTTCTTC. Amino acids: CASRFGRLADNEQFF. The chain employs TRBV6-5 and TRBJ2-1, with 9 positions matching TRBD2. With V trimmed by 8 bases and J by 5 bases, 10 bases remained unmatched. This CDR3 spans 15 amino acids. In germline, CDR1 is MNHEY, CDR2 SVGAGI.

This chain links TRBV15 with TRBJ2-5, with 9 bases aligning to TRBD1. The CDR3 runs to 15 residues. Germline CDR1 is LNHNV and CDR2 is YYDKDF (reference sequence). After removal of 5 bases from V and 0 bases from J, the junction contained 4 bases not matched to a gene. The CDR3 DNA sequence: TGTGCCACCAGCCAAGGGACAGGGTACCAAGAGACCCAGTACTTC. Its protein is CATSQGTGYQETQYF. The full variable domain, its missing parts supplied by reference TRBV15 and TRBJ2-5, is DAMVIQNPRYQVTQFGKPVTLSCSQTLNHNVMYWYQQKSSQAPKLLFHYYDKDFNNEADTPDNFQSRRPNTSFCFLDIRSPGLGDTAMYLCATSQGTGYQETQYFGPGTRLLVL.

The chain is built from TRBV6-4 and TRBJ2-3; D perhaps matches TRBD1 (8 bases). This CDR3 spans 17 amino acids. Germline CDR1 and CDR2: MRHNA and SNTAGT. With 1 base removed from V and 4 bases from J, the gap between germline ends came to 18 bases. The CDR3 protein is CASSDYGTGGGPDTQYF. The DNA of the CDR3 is TGTGCCAGCAGTGACTACGGTACAGGGGGGGGTCCAGATACGCAGTATTTT.

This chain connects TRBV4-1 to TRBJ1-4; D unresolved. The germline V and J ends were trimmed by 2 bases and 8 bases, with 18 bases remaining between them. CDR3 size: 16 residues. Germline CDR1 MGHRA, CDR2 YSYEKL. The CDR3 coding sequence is TGCGCCAGCAGCCAACGTTTCGGCCAGGCAGCGGAAAAACTGTTTTTT. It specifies CASSQRFGQAAEKLFF.

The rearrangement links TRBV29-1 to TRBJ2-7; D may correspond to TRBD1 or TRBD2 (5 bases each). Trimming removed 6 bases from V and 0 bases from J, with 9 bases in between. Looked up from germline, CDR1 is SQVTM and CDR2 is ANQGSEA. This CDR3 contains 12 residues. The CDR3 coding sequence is TGCAGCGTGTCGGGACGCTCCTACGAGCAGTACTTC. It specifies CSVSGRSYEQYF.

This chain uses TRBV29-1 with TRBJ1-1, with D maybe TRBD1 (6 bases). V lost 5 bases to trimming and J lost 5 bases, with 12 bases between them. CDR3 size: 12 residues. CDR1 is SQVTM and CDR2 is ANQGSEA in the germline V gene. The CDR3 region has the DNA TGCAGCGTTTTGGGGGGCAGTACTGAAGCTTTCTTT. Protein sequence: CSVLGGSTEAFF. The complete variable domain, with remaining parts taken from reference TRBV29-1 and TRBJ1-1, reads SAVISQKPSRDICQRGTSLTIQCQVDSQVTMMFWYRQQPGQSLTLIATANQGSEATYESGFVIDKFPISRPNLTFSTLTVSNMSPEDSSIYLCSVLGGSTEAFFGQGTRLTVV.

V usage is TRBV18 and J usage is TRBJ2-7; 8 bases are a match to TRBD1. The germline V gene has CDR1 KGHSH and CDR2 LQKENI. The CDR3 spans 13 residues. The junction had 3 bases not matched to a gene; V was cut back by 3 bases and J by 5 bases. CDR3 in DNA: TGTGCCAGCTCACCGGGACAGGTCGACGAGCAGTACTTC. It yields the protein CASSPGQVDEQYF.

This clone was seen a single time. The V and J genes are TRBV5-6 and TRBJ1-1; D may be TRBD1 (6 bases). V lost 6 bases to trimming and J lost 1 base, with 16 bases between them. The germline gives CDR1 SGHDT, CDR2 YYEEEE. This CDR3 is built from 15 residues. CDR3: CASNRATGSNTEAFF. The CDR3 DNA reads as TGTGCCAGCAACCGAGCGACAGGTTCGAACACTGAAGCTTTCTTT.

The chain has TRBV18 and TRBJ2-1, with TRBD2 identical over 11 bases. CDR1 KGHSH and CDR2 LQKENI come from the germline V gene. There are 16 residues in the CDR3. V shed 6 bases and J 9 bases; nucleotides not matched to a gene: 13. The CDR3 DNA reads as TGTGCCAGCTCCCCCAGGGTAGCGGGGGGGCCAGCTGAGCAGTTCTTC. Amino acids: CASSPRVAGGPAEQFF. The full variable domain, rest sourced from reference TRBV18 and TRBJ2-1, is NAGVMQNPRHLVRRRGQEARLRCSPMKGHSHVYWYRQLPEEGLKFMVYLQKENIIDESGMPKERFSAEFPKEGPSILRIQQVVRGDSAAYFCASSPRVAGGPAEQFFGPGTRLTVL.

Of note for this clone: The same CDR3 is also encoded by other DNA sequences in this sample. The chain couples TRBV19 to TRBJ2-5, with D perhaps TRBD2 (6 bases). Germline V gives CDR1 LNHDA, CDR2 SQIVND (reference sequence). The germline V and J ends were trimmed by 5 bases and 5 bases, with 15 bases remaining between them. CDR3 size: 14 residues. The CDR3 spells CASSPGAGWETQYF. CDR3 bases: TGTGCCAGTAGTCCGGGAGCCGGATGGGAGACCCAGTACTTC.

The CDR3 bases are TGTGCCAGCAGCTCTGCCCGGGACGGAACCTTCTCTGGAAACACCATATATTTT. Translating it yields CASSSARDGTFSGNTIYF. The chain combines TRBV5-4 with TRBJ1-3, with a possible D match to TRBD1 (5 bases). The V gene's germline CDR1 is SGHNT and CDR2 YYREEE (reference sequence). The CDR3 spans 18 residues. V lost 3 bases and J 0 bases, leaving 19 bases between the germline ends.

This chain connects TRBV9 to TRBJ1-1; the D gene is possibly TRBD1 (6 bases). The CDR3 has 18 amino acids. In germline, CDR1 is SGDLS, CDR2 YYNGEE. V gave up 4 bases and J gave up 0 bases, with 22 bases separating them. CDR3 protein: CASSPGPDSARMNTEAFF. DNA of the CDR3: TGTGCCAGCAGCCCAGGGCCGGACAGCGCCCGAATGAACACTGAAGCTTTCTTT.

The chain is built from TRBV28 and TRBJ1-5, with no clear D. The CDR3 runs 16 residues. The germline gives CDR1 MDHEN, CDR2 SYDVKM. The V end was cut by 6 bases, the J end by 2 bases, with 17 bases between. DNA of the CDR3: TGTGCCAGCAGATCCGGTGGGGAGGTTGGCAATCAGCCCCAGCATTTT. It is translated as CASRSGGEVGNQPQHF.

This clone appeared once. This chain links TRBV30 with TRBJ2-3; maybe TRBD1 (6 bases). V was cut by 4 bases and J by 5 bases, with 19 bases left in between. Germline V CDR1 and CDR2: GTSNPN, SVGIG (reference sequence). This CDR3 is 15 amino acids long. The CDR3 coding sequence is TGTGCCTGGAATCGGTTCCAGGGGAATAAAGATACGCAGTATTTT. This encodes CAWNRFQGNKDTQYF. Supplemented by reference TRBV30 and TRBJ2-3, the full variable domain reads SQTIHQWPATLVQPVGSPLSLECTVEGTSNPNLYWYRQAAGRGLQLLFYSVGIGQISSEVPQNLSASRPQDRQFILSSKKLLLSDSGFYLCAWNRFQGNKDTQYFGPGTRLTVL.

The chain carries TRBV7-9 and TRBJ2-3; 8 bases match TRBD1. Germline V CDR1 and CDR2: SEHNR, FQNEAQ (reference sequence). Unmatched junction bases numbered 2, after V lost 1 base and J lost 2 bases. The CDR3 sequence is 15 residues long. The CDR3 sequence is CASSLGTGHTDTQYF. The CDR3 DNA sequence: TGTGCCAGCAGCTTAGGGACAGGGCACACAGATACGCAGTATTTT.

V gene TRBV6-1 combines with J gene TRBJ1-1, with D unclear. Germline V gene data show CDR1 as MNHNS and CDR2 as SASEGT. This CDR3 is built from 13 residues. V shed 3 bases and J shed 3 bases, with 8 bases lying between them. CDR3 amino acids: CASSEVLDTEAFF. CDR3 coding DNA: TGTGCCAGCAGTGAGGTTTTGGACACTGAAGCTTTCTTT.

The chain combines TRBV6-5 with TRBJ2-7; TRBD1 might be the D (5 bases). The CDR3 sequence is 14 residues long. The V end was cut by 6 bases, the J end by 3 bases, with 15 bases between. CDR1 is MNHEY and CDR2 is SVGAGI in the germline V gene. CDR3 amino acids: CASSQGMVGYEQYF. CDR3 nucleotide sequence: TGTGCCAGCAGCCAGGGAATGGTCGGCTACGAGCAGTACTTC.

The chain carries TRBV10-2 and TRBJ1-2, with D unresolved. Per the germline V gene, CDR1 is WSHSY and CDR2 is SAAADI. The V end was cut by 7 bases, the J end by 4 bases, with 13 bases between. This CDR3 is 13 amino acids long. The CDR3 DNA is TGCGCCAGCACGTTCAGTATTGGCTATGGCTACACCTTC. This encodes CASTFSIGYGYTF.

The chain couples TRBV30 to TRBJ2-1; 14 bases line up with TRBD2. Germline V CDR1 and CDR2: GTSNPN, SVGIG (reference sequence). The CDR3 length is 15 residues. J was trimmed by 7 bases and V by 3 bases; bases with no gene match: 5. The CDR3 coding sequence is TGTGCCTGGAGCAGGACTAGCGGGAGGTTTAATGAGCAGTTCTTC. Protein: CAWSRTSGRFNEQFF.

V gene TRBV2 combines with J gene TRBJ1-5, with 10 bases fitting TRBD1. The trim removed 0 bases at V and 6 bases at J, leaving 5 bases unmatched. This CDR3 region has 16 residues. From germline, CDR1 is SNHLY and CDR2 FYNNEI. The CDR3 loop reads CASSEAETGGRQPQHF. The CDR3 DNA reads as TGTGCCAGCAGTGAAGCCGAGACAGGGGGCCGTCAGCCCCAGCATTTT.

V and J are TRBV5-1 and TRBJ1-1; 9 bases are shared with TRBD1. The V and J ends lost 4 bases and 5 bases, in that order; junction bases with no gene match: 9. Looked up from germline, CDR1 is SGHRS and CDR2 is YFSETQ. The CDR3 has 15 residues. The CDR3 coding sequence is TGCGCCAGCAGCCCCCGGACAGGGGCGGGAACTGAAGCTTTCTTT. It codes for CASSPRTGAGTEAFF. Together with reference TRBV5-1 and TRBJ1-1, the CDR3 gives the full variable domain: KAGVTQTPRYLIKTRGQQVTLSCSPISGHRSVSWYQQTPGQGLQFLFEYFSETQRNKGNFPGRFSGRQFSNSRSEMNVSTLELGDSALYLCASSPRTGAGTEAFFGQGTRLTVV.

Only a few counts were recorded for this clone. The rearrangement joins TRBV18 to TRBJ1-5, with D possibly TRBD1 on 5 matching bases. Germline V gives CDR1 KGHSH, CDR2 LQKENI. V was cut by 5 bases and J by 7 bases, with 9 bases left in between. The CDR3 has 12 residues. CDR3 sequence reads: CASSVGGQPQHF. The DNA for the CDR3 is TGTGCCAGCTCAGTGGGGGGGCAGCCCCAGCATTTT.

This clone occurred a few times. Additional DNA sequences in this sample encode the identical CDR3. The CDR3 sequence: CASSQDRLAGPYEQYF. CDR3 in DNA: TGCGCCAGCAGCCAAGATAGGCTAGCGGGGCCCTACGAGCAGTACTTC. The chain couples TRBV4-1 to TRBJ2-7; 9 nucleotides match TRBD2. The CDR3 runs to 16 residues. V was pared by 0 bases and J by 2 bases, with 5 bases of the junction left unmatched. Germline lookup yields CDR1 MGHRA and CDR2 YSYEKL.

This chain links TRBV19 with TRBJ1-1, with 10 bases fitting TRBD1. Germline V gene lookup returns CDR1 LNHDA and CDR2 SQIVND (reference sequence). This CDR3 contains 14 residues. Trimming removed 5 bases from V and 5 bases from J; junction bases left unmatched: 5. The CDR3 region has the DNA TGTGCCAGTAGTCCCGGGACAGGGGAAACTGAAGCTTTCTTT. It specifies CASSPGTGETEAFF.